Below, one T cell receptor (beta chain) is given with its context. This sample is drawn from a study of cytomegalovirus exposure and HLA in healthy donors. Clones were sequenced by immunoSEQ multiplex PCR, and TCRdb holds only the in-frame ones, with some missing. In the table there are around 200,000 clones, 80% to 90% of which are singletons. Sequenced input: PBMCs. The clonotype comes from a woman aged 18-29 years in good health and CMV-seronegative.

The CDR3 loop reads CASSQILAPAYEQYF. For the CDR3, the DNA is TGCGCCAGCAGCCAGATACTAGCGCCTGCCTACGAGCAGTACTTC. The chain recombines TRBV4-3 with TRBJ2-7, with 7 bases matching TRBD2. V lost 3 bases and J lost 2; bases outside the gene matches: 7. This CDR3 is built from 15 residues. The germline V gene has CDR1 LGHNA and CDR2 YSLEER.